The rows below give T cell receptor beta chains drawn from one sample of a study of T cells in Graves' hyperthyroidism and ophthalmopathy. TCRdb reprocessed the multiplex PCR reads via MiXCR and lists one record per CDR3 protein. Altogether approximately 630,000 distinct CDR3 sequences are present, around 16% being singletons, with the ten largest covering 3% to 4%. Sample: blood. The receptors here all came from a woman aged 25 to 45 with Graves' hyperthyroidism. The CDR3 runs from the conserved cysteine through the conserved F or W. The D gene is left open where the match is weak. Where a row states a size, it is once, few, many or the class of an expanded clone; other rows omit it.

J gene	D gene	V gene	clone size	CDR3 DNA	CDR3 protein
TRBJ2-7	TRBD2	TRBV20-1	many	TGCAGTGCTAGCCAGCCGGGACTAGCTAGCGAGCAGTACTTC	CSASQPGLASEQYF
TRBJ2-3	TRBD2	TRBV7-2	many	TGTGCCAGCAGACTTAGCGGGGGGGGGGCAGATACGCAGTATTTT	CASRLSGGGADTQYF
TRBJ1-1	NA	TRBV5-1	many	TGCGCCAGCAGCTTAAGGACGGTGAACACTGAAGCTTTCTTT	CASSLRTVNTEAFF
TRBJ2-1	NA	TRBV28	many	TGTGCCAGCACCATTGGGATCGGCTACAATGAGCAGTTCTTC	CASTIGIGYNEQFF
TRBJ2-1	NA	TRBV27	few	TGTGCCAGCAGTTCCCCACCCCCCGGGTTCAATGAGCAGTTCTTC	CASSSPPPGFNEQFF
TRBJ2-1	NA	TRBV6-1	few	TGTGCCAGCAGTCCTTTCGAGGGGTATGAGCAGTTCTTC	CASSPFEGYEQFF
TRBJ1-1	NA	TRBV30	NA	TGTGCCTGGAGTGTATTTTTTCGGGCTGAAGCTTTCTTT	CAWSVFFRAEAFF
TRBJ2-2	NA	TRBV29-1	NA	TGCAGCCCACCCTTACCCCTATGCGACGGCCGTTATACCGGGGAGCTGTTTTTT	CSPPLPLCDGRYTGELFF
TRBJ1-3	NA	TRBV7-8	NA	TGTGCCAGCAGCTTACCGCGAGAACCCTCTGGAAACACCATATATTTT	CASSLPREPSGNTIYF
TRBJ2-1	NA	TRBV6-2/TRBV6-3	NA	TGTGCCAGCCGAAGTGTAAATGAGCAGTTCTTC	CASRSVNEQFF
TRBJ1-2	TRBD1	TRBV7-8	many	TGTGCCAGCAGTTTACAGGGGGCGGCTAACTATGGCTACACCTTC	CASSLQGAANYGYTF
TRBJ1-5	NA	TRBV30	few	TGTGCCTGGAGTGCAGGTTGGGGGGTCGTTCAGCCCCAGCATTTT	CAWSAGWGVVQPQHF
TRBJ2-1	NA	TRBV12-3/TRBV12-4	many	TGTGCCAGCAGCCGAGATGGGGGAACGGCTGAGCAGTTCTTC	CASSRDGGTAEQFF
TRBJ1-5	NA	TRBV18	NA	TGTGCCAGCTCACCCAGGGCGTTACAGGGAAATCAGCCCCAGCATTTT	CASSPRALQGNQPQHF
TRBJ1-5	NA	TRBV2	many	TGTGCCAGCAGTGGGGCTATGACAGGCCGCAATCAGCCCCAGCATTTT	CASSGAMTGRNQPQHF
TRBJ2-1	TRBD1	TRBV12-3/TRBV12-4	many	TGTGCCAGCAGTAGGGGACAGGCCTACAATGAGCAGTTCTTC	CASSRGQAYNEQFF
TRBJ2-1	NA	TRBV28	many	TGTGCCAGCAGTTTCCCCGGGACCAGATACAATGAGCAGTTCTTC	CASSFPGTRYNEQFF
TRBJ1-5	TRBD1	TRBV7-8	many	TGTGCCAGCAGCGGTCCGGGACAGGGAAGACAGCCCCAGCATTTT	CASSGPGQGRQPQHF
TRBJ2-7	NA	TRBV9	NA	TGTGCCAGCGGAAGGTTGGCAGGGCCAAACGAGCAGTACTTC	CASGRLAGPNEQYF
TRBJ2-1	NA	TRBV5-6	many	TGTGCCAGCAGCTTCCCACAGGGTGAGCAGTTCTTC	CASSFPQGEQFF
TRBJ2-1	TRBD1	TRBV5-1	many	TGCGCCAGCAGCTTGGGGTGGGACAGGGCGAACAATGAGCAGTTCTTC	CASSLGWDRANNEQFF
TRBJ2-7	NA	TRBV18	NA	TGTGCCAGCTCACCACCGCGGGATCCTTACGAGCAGTACTTC	CASSPPRDPYEQYF
TRBJ1-3	NA	TRBV6-1	few	TGTGCCAGCAGTGAAGCGTCACCAGGGTATGGAAACACCATATATTTT	CASSEASPGYGNTIYF
TRBJ1-5	NA	TRBV12-3/TRBV12-4	few	TGTGCCAGCTCGAGCCTACAGGGCGGGCCCCAGCATTTT	CASSSLQGGPQHF
TRBJ2-3	TRBD1	TRBV5-1	NA	TGCGCCAGCAGCGTTGGGACAGGGGATGGCGTATCGTATTTT	CASSVGTGDGVSYF
TRBJ2-1	TRBD1	TRBV12-3/TRBV12-4	few	TGTGCCAGCAGGTACCGGGACAGGGGATTAGCTGAGCAGTTCTTC	CASRYRDRGLAEQFF
TRBJ1-1	NA	TRBV7-2	many	TGTGCCAGCAGCGACGGGCGGAACACTGAAGCTTTCTTT	CASSDGRNTEAFF
TRBJ1-3	NA	TRBV5-1	NA	TGCGCCAGCAGCTTGCGGGGCCCCTCTGGAAACACCATATATTTT	CASSLRGPSGNTIYF
TRBJ2-1	TRBD2	TRBV5-1	few	TGCGCCAGCAGCCTTAGCGGGAGGGCAATAGATGAGCAGTTCTTC	CASSLSGRAIDEQFF
TRBJ2-7	NA	TRBV7-2	many	TGTGCCAGCAGCTTAGTCGGGGCCTACGAGCAGTACTTC	CASSLVGAYEQYF
TRBJ2-7	NA	TRBV4-1	few	TGCGCCAGCAGCCCCGAAGACGGGATCCCTTCATACGAGCAGTACTTC	CASSPEDGIPSYEQYF
TRBJ2-7	TRBD2	TRBV30	many	TGTGCCTGGAGTCTAGCGGGAGTCGAGCAGTACTTC	CAWSLAGVEQYF
TRBJ2-5	NA	TRBV11-3	many	TGTGCCAGCAGCCGGGGCAGGTCGCAAGAGACCCAGTACTTC	CASSRGRSQETQYF
TRBJ1-2	NA	TRBV6-2/TRBV6-3	many	TGTGCCAGCGGCCGGGATAACTATGGCTACACCTTC	CASGRDNYGYTF
TRBJ2-5	TRBD2	TRBV28	NA	TGTGCCAGCAACTTGGGGGGGACTAGCGGGAGGCAAGAGACCCAGTACTTC	CASNLGGTSGRQETQYF
TRBJ2-3	TRBD1	TRBV12-3/TRBV12-4	many	TGTGCCAGCAACGGACAGGGGGCAAGTCCAGATACGCAGTATTTT	CASNGQGASPDTQYF
TRBJ2-1	TRBD1	TRBV7-2	many	TGTGCCAGCAGCAAGGGACAGGGGATGGGGCAGTTCTTC	CASSKGQGMGQFF
TRBJ2-2	NA	TRBV28	few	TGTGCCAGCAGTTTATATAGTAACGGGGAGCTGTTTTTT	CASSLYSNGELFF
TRBJ2-5	TRBD1	TRBV7-9	few	TGTGCCAGCAGCGAACGACCGGGACAGGTCCAAGAGACCCAGTACTTC	CASSERPGQVQETQYF
TRBJ2-1	TRBD1	TRBV7-2	many	TGTGCCAGCAGCCAAATGGGGCAGGGGGCGAGAAATGAGCAGTTCTTC	CASSQMGQGARNEQFF
TRBJ2-7	NA	TRBV13	many	TGTGCCAGCAGCGGTCGAAGCGAATCCGAGCAGTACTTC	CASSGRSESEQYF
TRBJ2-7	TRBD2	TRBV18	NA	TGTGCCAGCTCACCGGCGGGAGGGCCCGACGAGCAGTACTTC	CASSPAGGPDEQYF
TRBJ2-1	TRBD2	TRBV11-2	many	TGTGCCAGCAGCTGGGGTACAGCGGGATCGTACAACAATGAGCAGTTCTTC	CASSWGTAGSYNNEQFF
TRBJ1-2	TRBD1	TRBV6-1	NA	TGTGCCAGCAGTGAAGGACAGGGGGTTCGGGACTATGGCTACACCTTC	CASSEGQGVRDYGYTF
TRBJ2-1	TRBD2	TRBV5-1	NA	TGCGCCAGCAGCTTGGCAACTAGCGGGACGGATGAGCAGTTCTTC	CASSLATSGTDEQFF
TRBJ1-5	NA	TRBV3-1	many	TGTGCCAGCAGCCAAGATCCGTCTCAGCCCCAGCATTTT	CASSQDPSQPQHF
TRBJ2-1	TRBD2	TRBV20-1	few	TGCAGTGGTAGCGGGGGTACCTACAATGAGCAGTTCTTC	CSGSGGTYNEQFF
TRBJ2-3	NA	TRBV12-3/TRBV12-4	many	TGTGCCAGCAGTTCGGCCGACCCTGATACGCAGTATTTT	CASSSADPDTQYF
TRBJ1-1	TRBD1	TRBV24-1	many	TGTGCCACCAGTGCCTCAGGGGGTACTGAAGCTTTCTTT	CATSASGGTEAFF
TRBJ2-5	NA	TRBV7-2	few	TGTGCCAGCACCTTAGGGGGACTCGGGGAGACCCAGTACTTC	CASTLGGLGETQYF
TRBJ2-1	NA	TRBV20-1	many	TGCAGTGCTAGAGCTTCGACCCAGAGCTCCTACAATGAGCAGTTCTTC	CSARASTQSSYNEQFF
TRBJ1-1	NA	TRBV20-1	once	TGCAGTGCTAGGGCAGGGATACCGAGCACTGAAGCTTTCTTT	CSARAGIPSTEAFF
TRBJ2-7	NA	TRBV27	few	TGTGCCAGCAGTCTCCGTTCACAGGGTGCAAGGAACGAGCAGTACTTC	CASSLRSQGARNEQYF
TRBJ2-7	NA	TRBV18	many	TGTGCCAGCTCACCACCGAACGGACACCCCTACGAGCAGTACTTC	CASSPPNGHPYEQYF
TRBJ2-1	TRBD2	TRBV30	many	TGTGCCTGGAGTGTACTTTTAGCGGGAGCGGGTGAGCAGTTCTTC	CAWSVLLAGAGEQFF
TRBJ1-1	NA	TRBV20-1	many	TGCAGTGCTAGGAGGGGGGGGACTGAAGCTTTCTTT	CSARRGGTEAFF
TRBJ2-7	NA	TRBV4-1	NA	TGCGCCAGCAGCCAAGATCCCACAGAAACCTACGAGCAGTACTTC	CASSQDPTETYEQYF
TRBJ1-5	NA	TRBV2	NA	TGTGCCAGCAGTGAAGGGGGGTGGGGTCAGCCCCAGCATTTT	CASSEGGWGQPQHF
TRBJ2-1	TRBD1	TRBV18	few	TGTGCCAGCTCACCACCCGGGACAGGGAGGGAGCAGTTCTTC	CASSPPGTGREQFF
TRBJ1-1	NA	TRBV15	many	TGTGCCACCAGCAGAGATCCGTCTCTTCCTGAAGCTTTCTTT	CATSRDPSLPEAFF